The clone carrying this T cell receptor (beta chain) was seen more than once but under ten times. Trimming pared 3 bases from V and 4 bases from J, leaving 18 bases between. CDR1 and CDR2 (germline): SGHDN, FVKESK. The length of the CDR3 is 16 residues. In the authors' methods: Reference gene primers were amplified, and this amplification served to estimate nucleated cell counts. Here immunoSEQ multiplex PCR was the method, and the copy in TCRdb shows in-frame clones only, minus some. That table furnishes V, J and clone size, whereas the DNA furnished D and trimming. The repertoire holds about 140,000 clones, with more than 70% as singletons. The entry originates in a study of blood T cell repertoires in COVID-19. Study summary: Sample material is recorded as cDNA or gDNA derived from T cells, B-cell-depleted T cells, or PBMCs.

This rearrangement joins TRBV14 to TRBJ1-2; D is undetermined. The sequence was obtained from a human donor in a cohort sampled during active COVID-19. Input material: peripheral blood. CDR3 bases: TGTGCCAGCAGCCACGCCCCCCTTATTGGGCTCTATGGCTACACCTTC. Its protein is CASSHAPLIGLYGYTF.